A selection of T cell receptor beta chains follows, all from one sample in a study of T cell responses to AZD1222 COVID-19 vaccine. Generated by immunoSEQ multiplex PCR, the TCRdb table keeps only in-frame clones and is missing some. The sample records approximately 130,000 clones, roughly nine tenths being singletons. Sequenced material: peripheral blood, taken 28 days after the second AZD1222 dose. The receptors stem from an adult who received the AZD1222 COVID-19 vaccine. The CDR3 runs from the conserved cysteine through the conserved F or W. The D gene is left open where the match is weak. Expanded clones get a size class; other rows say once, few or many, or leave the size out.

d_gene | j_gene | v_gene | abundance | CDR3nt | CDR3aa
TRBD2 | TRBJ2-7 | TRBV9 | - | TGTGCCAGCAGCCCTCGGACTAGCTCCTACGAGCAGTACTTC | CASSPRTSSYEQYF
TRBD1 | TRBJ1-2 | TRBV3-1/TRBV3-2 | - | TGTGCCAGCAGCACCCGGACAGGGAAAGATGGCTACACCTTC | CASSTRTGKDGYTF
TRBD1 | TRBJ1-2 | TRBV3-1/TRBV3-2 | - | TGTGCCAGCAGCCTAAACACAGGGGAGGGCTACACCTTC | CASSLNTGEGYTF
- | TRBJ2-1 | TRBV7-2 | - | TGTGCCAGCAGCTTAGTACGGCTCTACAATGAGCAGTTCTTC | CASSLVRLYNEQFF
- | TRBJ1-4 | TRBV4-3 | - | TGCGCCAGCAGCCAAGAGTTCCCGTGGGGGGTAAATGAAAAACTGTTTTTT | CASSQEFPWGVNEKLFF
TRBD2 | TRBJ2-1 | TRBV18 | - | TGTGCCAGCTCAGGGCAGCGGGGGTCCTACAATGAGCAGTTCTTC | CASSGQRGSYNEQFF
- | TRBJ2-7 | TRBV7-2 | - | TGTGCCAGCAGCTTAGGGCCACAGAATTACGAGCAGTACTTC | CASSLGPQNYEQYF
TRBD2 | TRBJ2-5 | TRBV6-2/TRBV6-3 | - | TGTGCCAGCAGTTACCTTGGGACTAGCTGGGAGACCCAGTACTTC | CASSYLGTSWETQYF
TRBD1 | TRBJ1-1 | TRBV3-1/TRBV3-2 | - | TGTGCCAGCAGCCACCCCGGGACAGGAAATCGGCGGGCTTTCTTT | CASSHPGTGNRRAFF
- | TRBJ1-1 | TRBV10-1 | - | TGCGCCAGCAGTGAGGGGACGGTGCTCCCTACTGAAGCTTTCTTT | CASSEGTVLPTEAFF
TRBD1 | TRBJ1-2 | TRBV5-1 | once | TGCGCCAGCAGCTCCGGAGGGACAGGGGGGAATGGCTACACCTTC | CASSSGGTGGNGYTF
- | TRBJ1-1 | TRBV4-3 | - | TGCGCCAGCAGCCGCTTTGGTCAGAACACTGAAGCTTTCTTT | CASSRFGQNTEAFF
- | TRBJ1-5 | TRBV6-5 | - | TGTGCCAGCGCCTCGGGAAGCAATCAGCCCCAGCATTTT | CASASGSNQPQHF
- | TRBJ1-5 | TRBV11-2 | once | TGTGCCAGCAGCCCGGGACAAGACAATCAGCCCCAGCATTTT | CASSPGQDNQPQHF
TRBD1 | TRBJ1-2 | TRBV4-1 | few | TGCGCCAGCAGCCCCCCATTGGCCGGGACAGGGGGTCGGGGCTATGGCTACACCTTC | CASSPPLAGTGGRGYGYTF
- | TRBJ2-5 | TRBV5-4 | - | TGTGCCAGAACAGATCAAGAGACCCAGTACTTC | CARTDQETQYF
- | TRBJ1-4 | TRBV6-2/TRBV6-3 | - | TGTGCCAGCAGTTATGGCGGGTCAACTAATGAAAAACTGTTTTTT | CASSYGGSTNEKLFF
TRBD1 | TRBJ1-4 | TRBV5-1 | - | TGCGCCAGCAGCTCCCAGGGGGTTTCTAATGAAAAACTGTTTTTT | CASSSQGVSNEKLFF
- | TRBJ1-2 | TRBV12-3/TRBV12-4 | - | TGTGCCAGCAGTTCTGCGGGGACTGGCTACACCTTC | CASSSAGTGYTF
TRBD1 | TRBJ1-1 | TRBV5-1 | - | TGCGCCAGCAGCCGGGGACAGGGGCGTCTAGCTTTCTTT | CASSRGQGRLAFF
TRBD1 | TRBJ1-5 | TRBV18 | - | TGTGCCAGCTCACCCGGACAGGCCCAGCCCCAGCATTTT | CASSPGQAQPQHF
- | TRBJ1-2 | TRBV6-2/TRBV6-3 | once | TGTGCCAGCAGTATAGCGGGGCCATCCTATGGCTACACCTTC | CASSIAGPSYGYTF
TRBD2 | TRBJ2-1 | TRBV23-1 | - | TGCGCCAGCAGTCAAAAGGGGAGGGATGAGCAGTTCTTC | CASSQKGRDEQFF
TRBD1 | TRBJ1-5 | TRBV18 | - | TGTGCCAGCTCACCCCAACGGACAGGGGGCGGACAGCCCCAGCATTTT | CASSPQRTGGGQPQHF
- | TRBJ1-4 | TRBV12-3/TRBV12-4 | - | TGTGCCAGCGGGATGGGTAATGAAAAACTGTTTTTT | CASGMGNEKLFF
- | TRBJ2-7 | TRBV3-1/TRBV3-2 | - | TGTGCCAGCAGCGGGGAGGGGGCCTACGAGCAGTACTTC | CASSGEGAYEQYF
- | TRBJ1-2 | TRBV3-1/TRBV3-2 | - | TGTGCCAGCAGCCAAGGGGCACGAGAGTATGGCTACACCTTC | CASSQGAREYGYTF
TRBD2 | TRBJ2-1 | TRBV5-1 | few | TGCGCCAGCAGCCTAACTAGCGGGGGGGCCAGGAATGAGCAGTTCTTC | CASSLTSGGARNEQFF
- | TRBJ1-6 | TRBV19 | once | TGTGCCAGTAGTATAGATCGCGCTGTTTCACCCCTCCACTTT | CASSIDRAVSPLHF
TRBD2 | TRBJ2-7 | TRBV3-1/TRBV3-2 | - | TGTGCCAGCAGCCAAGATTACGGGACTAGGTCTCATGAGCAGTACTTC | CASSQDYGTRSHEQYF
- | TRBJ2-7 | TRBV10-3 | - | TGTGCCATCAGTGAAGGAATCCTCTCCCACGAGCAGTACTTC | CAISEGILSHEQYF
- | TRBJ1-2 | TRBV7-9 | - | TGTGCCAGCAGCTTAGGGGGGACACGAGAGGGGTATGGCTACACCTTC | CASSLGGTREGYGYTF
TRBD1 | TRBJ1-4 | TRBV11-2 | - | TGTGCCAGCAGAGAGGGCAGGGGGCGCGCTAATGAAAAACTGTTTTTT | CASREGRGRANEKLFF
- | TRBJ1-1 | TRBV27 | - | TGTGCCAGCAGGCGTCCTGCGATGAACACTGAAGCTTTCTTT | CASRRPAMNTEAFF
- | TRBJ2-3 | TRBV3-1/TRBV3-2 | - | TGTGCCAGCAGCCCCCCCGGCACAGATACGCAGTATTTT | CASSPPGTDTQYF
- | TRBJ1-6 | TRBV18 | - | TGTGCCAGCTCACCCCAGGACAACTATAATTCACCCCTCCACTTT | CASSPQDNYNSPLHF
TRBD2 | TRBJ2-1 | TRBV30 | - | TGTGCCTGGAGTGTACCCCCCGGACTAGCGGGGTATATCTACAATGAGCAGTTCTTC | CAWSVPPGLAGYIYNEQFF
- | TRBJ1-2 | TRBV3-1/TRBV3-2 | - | TGTGCCAGCAGCGAAGACACAGCTGGCTACACCTTC | CASSEDTAGYTF
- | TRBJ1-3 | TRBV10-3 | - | TGTGCCATCACCCCGGGACTTTCTGGAAACACCATATATTTT | CAITPGLSGNTIYF
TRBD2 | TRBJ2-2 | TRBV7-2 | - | TGTGCCAGCAGCTCGTACTATGGGAGGGCCGGGGAGCTGTTTTTT | CASSSYYGRAGELFF
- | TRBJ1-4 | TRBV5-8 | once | TGTGCCAGCAGCTTGGGGTCCGGGGCGAAACTGTTTTTT | CASSLGSGAKLFF
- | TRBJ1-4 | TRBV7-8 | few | TGTGCCAGCAGCAAAAGCGGCGACCGGAGGGAAAAACTGTTTTTT | CASSKSGDRREKLFF
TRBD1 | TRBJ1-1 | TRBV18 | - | TGTGCCAGCTCACCCGGACAGGGCTTGTACACTGAAGCTTTCTTT | CASSPGQGLYTEAFF
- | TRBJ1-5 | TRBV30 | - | TGTGCCTGGAGTCCTTTAAACAATCAGCCCCAGCATTTT | CAWSPLNNQPQHF
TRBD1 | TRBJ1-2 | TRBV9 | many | TGTGCCAGCAGCGAATTCTCAACCGGGACAGGGGTCGGCTACACCTTC | CASSEFSTGTGVGYTF
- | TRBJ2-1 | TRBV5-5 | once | TGTGCCAGCAGCTTGGGGGTGGCCTCCTACAATGAGCAGTTCTTC | CASSLGVASYNEQFF
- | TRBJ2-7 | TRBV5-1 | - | TGCGCCAGCAGCCCGCCGGGGGGCCGGACCTACGAGCAGTACTTC | CASSPPGGRTYEQYF
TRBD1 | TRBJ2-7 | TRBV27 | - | TGTGCCAGCAGTTTCGGGACAGGGTACTACGAGCAGTACTTC | CASSFGTGYYEQYF
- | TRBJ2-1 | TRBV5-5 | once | TGTGCCAGCAGCCCTGCGGGTTACAATGAGCAGTTCTTC | CASSPAGYNEQFF
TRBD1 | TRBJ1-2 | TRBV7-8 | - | TGTGCCAGCAGCGCCTCCACAGGGGATTGGGGCTACACCTTC | CASSASTGDWGYTF